These 14 T cell receptor beta chains share one sample of origin, sequenced in a study of T cell changes during pregnancy in multiple sclerosis. TCRdb keeps only in-frame clones here, not all; method: immunoSEQ multiplex PCR. The sample has fewer than 90,000 clones, roughly nine tenths seen once. The input for sequencing was peripheral blood, taken in the second trimester of pregnancy. These receptors originate from a female donor with multiple sclerosis, enrolled in a pregnancy study.

The J gene is TRBJ1-2, the V gene TRBV4-1; D gene unclear. Germline CDR1 and CDR2: MGHRA and YSYEKL. V was clipped by 4 bases and J by 3 bases, with 12 bases between them. CDR3 length: 14 residues. CDR3 protein: CASSRVEGDYGYTF. Written as DNA, the CDR3 is TGCGCCAGCAGCCGAGTGGAGGGAGACTATGGCTACACCTTC.

This chain links TRBV25-1 with TRBJ2-7; 9 positions match TRBD2. CDR1 is MGHDK, CDR2 SYGVNS, per germline. This CDR3 is built from 18 residues. The V segment lost 6 bases and the J segment 0 bases; nucleotides outside the gene matches: 15. The CDR3 protein is CASSLTGSGGPSSYEQYF. CDR3 nucleotide sequence: TGTGCCAGCAGCCTAACGGGTAGCGGGGGCCCGAGCTCCTACGAGCAGTACTTC.

V is TRBV7-2 and J is TRBJ1-6; weak D call: TRBD1 (6 bases). CDR1 is SGHTA and CDR2 is FQGNSA in the germline V gene. Trimming stripped 1 base from V and 9 bases from J, with 19 bases between. The CDR3 has 17 amino acids. As DNA, the CDR3 is TGTGCCAGCAGCTTAGTTGGCAGGGGAAGGGGTTCTTCACCCCTCCACTTT. Translation gives CASSLVGRGRGSSPLHF.

The chain uses TRBV6-5 and TRBJ2-2; possible D gene TRBD1, 6 bases. Between the trimmed V and J ends, which lost 2 bases and 3 bases, there was a span of 7 bases. This CDR3 contains 14 residues. Germline CDR1 reads MNHEY; CDR2 reads SVGAGI. The CDR3 coding sequence is TGTGCCAGCAGTTACAAGGGGGACACCGGGGAGCTGTTTTTT. Amino acid sequence: CASSYKGDTGELFF.

This sequence joins TRBV29-1 and TRBJ2-3, with 11 positions matching TRBD1. The CDR3 is 14 amino acids. V gave up 7 bases and J gave up 2 bases; unmatched junction bases: 5. Germline V gene lookup returns CDR1 SQVTM and CDR2 ANQGSEA. DNA for the CDR3: TGCAGCGCACGGGACAGGGGGTACACAGATACGCAGTATTTT. As protein: CSARDRGYTDTQYF.

This chain uses TRBV18 with TRBJ2-3, with 8 bases that match TRBD1. This CDR3 region has 14 residues. The germline V gene encodes CDR1 KGHSH and CDR2 LQKENI. With 9 bases clipped from V and 4 bases from J, the junction kept 9 bases outside the gene matches. CDR3 amino acids: CASSRGLGADTQYF. DNA of the CDR3: TGTGCCAGTTCCAGGGGGCTGGGGGCAGATACGCAGTATTTT.

The DNA for the CDR3 is TGTGCCAGCAGACATGGACAGACCAATCAGCCCCAGCATTTT. Protein sequence: CASRHGQTNQPQHF. This chain uses TRBV6-6 with TRBJ1-5; tentatively, D is TRBD1 (6 bases). The CDR3 has 14 amino acids. Trimming removed 6 bases from V and 3 bases from J, with 12 bases in between. CDR1 and CDR2 (germline): MNHNY, SVGAGI (reference sequence).

V is TRBV21-1 and J is TRBJ2-3; the D call in the table, TRBD2, was not verified against the DNA. TRBV21-1 is recorded as a pseudogene. The CDR3 loop spans 16 amino acids. The CDR3 nucleotides read TGTGCCAGCAGCAAACGTCCGCGGGGGCACACAGATACGCAGTATTTT. Protein: CASSKRPRGHTDTQYF.

The V call is TRBV4-1, the J call TRBJ1-1; D unresolved. This CDR3 region has 14 residues. V shed 1 base and J shed 3 bases, with 9 bases lying between them. Germline V gene lookup returns CDR1 MGHRA and CDR2 YSYEKL. CDR3 residues: CASSQGPGDTEAFF. CDR3 in DNA: TGCGCCAGCAGCCAAGGGCCCGGGGACACTGAAGCTTTCTTT.

The chain recombines TRBV7-9 with TRBJ2-5, with D perhaps matching TRBD2 (5 bases). V lost 0 bases to trimming and J lost 4 bases, with 9 bases between them. The CDR3 consists of 14 residues. The V gene's germline CDR1 is SEHNR and CDR2 FQNEAQ (reference sequence). The CDR3 DNA is TGTGCCAGCAGCTTAGCATCCGGGGTAGAGACCCAGTACTTC. This encodes CASSLASGVETQYF.

The V gene is TRBV4-3, the J gene TRBJ2-3; TRBD2 matches at 10 bases. The junction had 15 bases not matched to a gene; V was cut back by 0 bases and J by 0 bases. Germline CDR1 and CDR2: LGHNA and YSLEER. The CDR3 length is 21 residues. CDR3 loop: CASSQDKVAGGRKTSTDTQYF. Written as DNA, the CDR3 is TGCGCCAGCAGCCAAGATAAGGTAGCGGGGGGCCGAAAAACTAGCACAGATACGCAGTATTTT.

This clone occurred once. J is TRBJ2-5 and V is TRBV23-1; 7 nucleotides align to TRBD1. TRBV23-1 is an ORF; its function is uncertain. V lost 7 bases, J lost 5 bases, and 19 bases stayed unmatched. The CDR3 has 17 residues. CDR3 sequence reads: CASTHRPDDRVLETQYF. As DNA, the CDR3 is TGCGCCAGCACCCATCGGCCGGACGACAGGGTTCTTGAGACCCAGTACTTC.

The chain carries TRBV4-3 and TRBJ2-7; possible D gene TRBD2, 6 bases. Germline CDR1 LGHNA, CDR2 YSLEER. CDR3 length equals 13 residues. V was shortened by 2 bases and J by 3 bases, with 8 bases between the two germline ends. The CDR3 DNA is TGCGCCAGCAGCCAATTCGGGGGCTACGAGCAGTACTTC. Amino acids: CASSQFGGYEQYF.

The V and J genes are TRBV4-3 and TRBJ1-2; D not resolved. The CDR3 has 14 amino acids. The V gene lost 4 bases and the J gene lost 4 bases, with 13 bases spanning the gap. Germline V CDR1 and CDR2: LGHNA, YSLEER. The CDR3 region has the DNA TGCGCCAGCAGCCGGGCAGGTGAGATCTATGGCTACACCTTC. Translation: CASSRAGEIYGYTF.